These 21 T cell receptor beta chains originate from one sample sequenced in a study of blood T cell repertoires in COVID-19. Libraries were prepared by immunoSEQ multiplex PCR; TCRdb keeps only in-frame clonotypes and omits some of them. Of 200,000 to 250,000 clones detected, around four fifths appear once; the ten largest clones hold around 3.5%. The sequenced material came from PBMCs or T cells enriched from blood (not recorded which). The source is a woman between 40 and 55 years old who had been exposed to COVID-19.

Points on this clone: The sample holds other DNA sequences that translate to the same CDR3. The V and J genes are TRBV28 and TRBJ1-3; TRBD1 matches at 9 bases. The CDR3 is 14 amino acids. Germline V gene data show CDR1 as MDHEN and CDR2 as SYDVKM. J was trimmed by 7 bases and V by 2 bases; bases with no gene match: 3. Here the CDR3 DNA reads TGTGCCAGCAGTTTAAGACAGGGGGGGAACACCATATATTTT. Protein product: CASSLRQGGNTIYF. Full variable domain (missing parts from reference TRBV28 and TRBJ1-3): DVKVTQSSRYLVKRTGEKVFLECVQDMDHENMFWYRQDPGLGLRLIYFSYDVKMKEKGDIPEGYSVSREKKERFSLILESASTNQTSMYLCASSLRQGGNTIYFGEGSWLTVV.

This rearrangement joins TRBV6-6 to TRBJ1-3, with D hard to call. Between the trimmed V and J ends, which lost 0 bases and 4 bases, there was a span of 10 bases. Germline CDR1 reads MNHNY; CDR2 reads SVGAGI (reference sequence). The CDR3 is made up of 15 amino acids. CDR3 sequence: CASSYSFGFGNTIYF. The CDR3 region has the DNA TGTGCCAGCAGTTACTCATTTGGCTTCGGAAACACCATATATTTT.

This clone showed up just a few times. CDR3 sequence reads: CASSTGGSIHEQFF. The CDR3 nucleotides are TGTGCCAGCAGCACCGGGGGTAGCATCCATGAGCAGTTCTTC. V is TRBV11-3 and J is TRBJ2-1; TRBD2 is a possible D gene (6 bases). The CDR3 consists of 14 residues. Deletions cut 5 bases from V and 8 bases from J, with 16 bases between. CDR1 is SGHNT, CDR2 YENEEA, per germline.

V usage is TRBV18 and J usage is TRBJ1-1; D may be TRBD1 (5 bases). V shed 1 base and J shed 3 bases, with 12 bases lying between them. Germline V CDR1 and CDR2: KGHSH, LQKENI. This CDR3 contains 15 residues. The CDR3 DNA reads TGTGCCAGCTCACCACGATCAGGGCGAGACACTGAAGCTTTCTTT. This codes for CASSPRSGRDTEAFF.

This clone was seen more than once but under ten times. The gene calls are TRBV3-1 (or the pseudogene TRBV3-2) and TRBJ1-2; D uncertain. Germline loops: CDR1 LGHDT, CDR2 YNNKEL (reference sequence). The V end was cut by 0 bases, the J end by 4 bases, with 9 bases between. The CDR3 is 14 residues long. The CDR3 DNA is TGTGCCAGCAGCCAAGATGCACAGTTCTATGGCTACACCTTC. Translated: CASSQDAQFYGYTF.

The J gene is TRBJ1-2, the V gene TRBV4-2; D is undetermined. Germline CDR1 and CDR2: LGHNA and YNFKEQ. There are 12 residues in the CDR3. Deletions cut 0 bases from V and 4 bases from J, with 3 bases between. The CDR3 reads CASSQDSYGYTF. CDR3 bases: TGTGCCAGCAGCCAAGACAGCTATGGCTACACCTTC.

The V gene is TRBV7-2, the J gene TRBJ2-3, with 9 bases lining up with TRBD2. The junction had 6 bases not matched to a gene; V was cut back by 5 bases and J by 6 bases. Per germline, CDR1 SGHTA and CDR2 FQGNSA. CDR3 length: 14 amino acids. The CDR3 bases are TGTGCCAGCAGCAACCTAGCGGGGTGGGATACGCAGTATTTT. Translation gives CASSNLAGWDTQYF. The full variable domain, its missing parts supplied by reference TRBV7-2 and TRBJ2-3, is GAGVSQSPSNKVTEKGKDVELRCDPISGHTALYWYRQSLGQGLEFLIYFQGNSAPDKSGLPSDRFSAERTGGSVSTLTIQRTQQEDSAVYLCASSNLAGWDTQYFGPGTRLTVL.

CDR3 residues: CASSRAQETQYF. The CDR3 nucleotides read TGTGCCAGTAGCAGGGCCCAAGAGACCCAGTACTTC. V and J are TRBV19 and TRBJ2-5, with D possibly matching TRBD1 (5 bases). Germline V gives CDR1 LNHDA, CDR2 SQIVND (reference sequence). V dropped 6 bases and J dropped 1 base, with 6 bases sitting between them. The CDR3 is made up of 12 amino acids.

The table lists this clone with a count of one. The chain links TRBV3-1 (or the pseudogene TRBV3-2) to TRBJ2-3, with D perhaps TRBD2 (6 bases). Germline V gives CDR1 LGHDT, CDR2 YNNKEL (reference sequence). There are 16 residues in the CDR3. Trimming shortened V by 1 base and J by 2 bases, and 13 bases separated the two germline ends. CDR3 region: CASSQAWGTDTDTQYF. The CDR3 DNA reads as TGTGCCAGCAGCCAAGCTTGGGGGACTGACACAGATACGCAGTATTTT.

The V gene is TRBV5-1, the J gene TRBJ2-2, with D unclear. V was clipped by 6 bases and J by 3 bases, with 15 bases between them. Looked up from germline, CDR1 is SGHRS and CDR2 is YFSETQ. The CDR3 loop spans 15 amino acids. The CDR3 bases are TGCGCCAGCAAGGCCGGCAGTGAGGACACCGGGGAGCTGTTTTTT. This encodes CASKAGSEDTGELFF.

This clone was found once. V and J are TRBV5-1 and TRBJ1-1, with 7 bases that match TRBD1. V lost 4 bases, J lost 5 bases, and 5 bases stayed unmatched. This CDR3 is 13 amino acids long. The germline V gene encodes CDR1 SGHRS and CDR2 YFSETQ. CDR3 amino acids: CASSIQGETEAFF. The CDR3 nucleotides are TGCGCCAGCAGCATCCAGGGGGAAACTGAAGCTTTCTTT.

The chain recombines TRBV5-8 with TRBJ1-4, with D uncertain. The CDR3 sequence is 15 residues long. Trimming shortened V by 2 bases and J by 7 bases, and 15 bases separated the two germline ends. The germline V gene has CDR1 SGHTS and CDR2 YDEGEE. The CDR3 DNA reads TGTGCCAGCAGCTTCGCGGGGAAATGGGTTGAAAAACTGTTTTTT. It translates to CASSFAGKWVEKLFF.

This clone was seen a handful of times. The V call is TRBV6-1, the J call TRBJ2-3; 8 bases are shared with TRBD2. The germline gives CDR1 MNHNS, CDR2 SASEGT. This CDR3 is built from 15 residues. J gave up 2 bases and V 3 bases, and 4 bases lay outside the gene matches. CDR3 protein: CASSDERGNTDTQYF. The DNA for the CDR3 is TGTGCCAGCAGTGATGAGCGGGGGAACACAGATACGCAGTATTTT.

CDR3 amino acids: CASSPRTGNGNTEAFF. For the CDR3, the DNA is TGTGCCAGCAGTCCCCGAACAGGGAACGGAAACACTGAAGCTTTCTTT. The chain combines TRBV2 with TRBJ1-1; the D gene is possibly TRBD1 (6 bases). Germline V gene data show CDR1 as SNHLY and CDR2 as FYNNEI. V lost 5 bases, J lost 2 bases, and 18 bases lay in between. The CDR3 spans 16 residues. Filled out from reference TRBV2 and TRBJ1-1, the complete variable domain reads EPEVTQTPSHQVTQMGQEVILRCVPISNHLYFYWYRQILGQKVEFLVSFYNNEISEKSEIFDDQFSVERPDGSNFTLKIRSTKLEDSAMYFCASSPRTGNGNTEAFFGQGTRLTVV.

This clone was picked up one time. The J gene is TRBJ1-2, the V gene TRBV11-2; D gene uncertain. Trimming stripped 0 bases from V and 8 bases from J, with 10 bases between. Germline CDR1 reads SGHAT; CDR2 reads FQNNGV. CDR3 size: 13 residues. CDR3 nucleotide sequence: TGTGCCAGCAGCTTAGACTGGGCTCGGGGCTACACCTTC. It encodes CASSLDWARGYTF. The full variable domain, in which reference TRBV11-2 and TRBJ1-2 provide the parts outside the CDR3, is EAGVAQSPRYKIIEKRQSVAFWCNPISGHATLYWYQQILGQGPKLLIQFQNNGVVDDSQLPKDRFSAERLKGVDSTLKIQPAKLEDSAVYLCASSLDWARGYTFGSGTRLTVV.

The chain employs TRBV9 and TRBJ2-1; maybe TRBD2 (5 bases). The CDR3 loop spans 15 amino acids. Germline loops: CDR1 SGDLS, CDR2 YYNGEE. V was clipped by 0 bases and J by 3 bases, with 10 bases between them. The CDR3 protein is CASSVGPGNYNEQFF. The CDR3 nucleotides are TGTGCCAGCAGCGTAGGTCCCGGGAACTACAATGAGCAGTTCTTC.

This clone showed up just a few times. This chain uses TRBV9 with TRBJ2-2; TRBD2 agrees at 7 bases. The CDR3 is 16 amino acids. The V segment lost 3 bases and the J segment 6 bases; nucleotides outside the gene matches: 11. The germline V gene has CDR1 SGDLS and CDR2 YYNGEE. The CDR3 region has the DNA TGTGCCAGCAGCGCCGTAGGCGCGGGGGTTGCCGGGGAGCTGTTTTTT. Its translation is CASSAVGAGVAGELFF.

The chain couples TRBV2 to TRBJ2-3; D perhaps matches TRBD2 (7 bases). This CDR3 spans 13 amino acids. Trimming took 11 bases from V and 5 from J, leaving 17 bases between them. Germline CDR1 reads SNHLY; CDR2 reads FYNNEI. This chain's CDR3 is CASQGGAEDTQYF. The CDR3 DNA sequence: TGTGCCTCCCAAGGGGGGGCTGAAGATACGCAGTATTTT.

This chain uses TRBV5-5 with TRBJ1-5, with D uncertain. Germline V gene lookup returns CDR1 SGHKS and CDR2 YYEKEE (reference sequence). CDR3 length: 18 residues. V lost 3 bases to trimming and J lost 4 bases, with 23 bases between them. The CDR3 DNA reads as TGTGCCAGCAGCTACCTTCCCCGGCAGGCCACTCGAAATCAGCCCCAGCATTTT. Its protein product is CASSYLPRQATRNQPQHF.

This clone was detected only once. This chain links TRBV11-2 with TRBJ2-1; a weak D match, TRBD1 (5 bases). This CDR3 comprises 16 residues. Germline CDR1 is SGHAT and CDR2 is FQNNGV. Trimming removed 4 bases at V and 0 bases at J, with 13 bases between. As DNA, the CDR3 is TGTGCCAGCAGCTCAAAGGGGCTCAGCTCCTACAATGAGCAGTTCTTC. This sequence encodes CASSSKGLSSYNEQFF.

The V gene is TRBV9, the J gene TRBJ2-2; 9 nucleotides agree with TRBD1. With V trimmed by 3 bases and J by 4 bases, 1 base remained unmatched. CDR1 and CDR2 (germline): SGDLS, YYNGEE. This CDR3 has 14 amino acids. As DNA, the CDR3 is TGTGCCAGCAGCGGACAGGGGGGCACCGGGGAGCTGTTTTTT. It translates to CASSGQGGTGELFF. The full variable domain, rest sourced from reference TRBV9 and TRBJ2-2, is DSGVTQTPKHLITATGQRVTLRCSPRSGDLSVYWYQQSLDQGLQFLIQYYNGEERAKGNILERFSAQQFPDLHSELNLSSLELGDSALYFCASSGQGGTGELFFGEGSRLTVL.